The clone carrying this T cell receptor (beta chain) was seen a few times. Its antigen remains unknown. The data are from a study of T cells after yellow fever vaccination. The CDR3 has 16 residues. The trim removed 1 base at V and 5 bases at J, leaving 9 bases unmatched. Germline V lookup: CDR1 SGHVS, CDR2 FNYEAQ. Study-level results: Just a small share of clonotypes turned up in the CD4 compartment as well as the CD8 compartment. Once the booster was given, most primary-vaccination clones reappeared, at around 96% for CD4 and more than 85% for CD8.

5'RACE template switching generated TCR cDNA, adding a universal primer site and UMIs. TCRdb fed the 5' RACE reads into MiXCR, producing one record per CDR3 protein. This table has approximately 450,000 distinct CDR3 sequences, approximately 19% appearing once. Source: PBMCs, taken before the yellow fever booster vaccination. This chain links TRBV7-6 with TRBJ2-7; 9 bases match TRBD2. The clonotype originates from a man between 18 and 35 years old who received the YFV17D yellow fever vaccine. The CDR3 DNA is TGTGCCAGCAGCTTAGGTCACGGCGGGGGGGCTGACGAGCAGTACTTC. Residues: CASSLGHGGGADEQYF.